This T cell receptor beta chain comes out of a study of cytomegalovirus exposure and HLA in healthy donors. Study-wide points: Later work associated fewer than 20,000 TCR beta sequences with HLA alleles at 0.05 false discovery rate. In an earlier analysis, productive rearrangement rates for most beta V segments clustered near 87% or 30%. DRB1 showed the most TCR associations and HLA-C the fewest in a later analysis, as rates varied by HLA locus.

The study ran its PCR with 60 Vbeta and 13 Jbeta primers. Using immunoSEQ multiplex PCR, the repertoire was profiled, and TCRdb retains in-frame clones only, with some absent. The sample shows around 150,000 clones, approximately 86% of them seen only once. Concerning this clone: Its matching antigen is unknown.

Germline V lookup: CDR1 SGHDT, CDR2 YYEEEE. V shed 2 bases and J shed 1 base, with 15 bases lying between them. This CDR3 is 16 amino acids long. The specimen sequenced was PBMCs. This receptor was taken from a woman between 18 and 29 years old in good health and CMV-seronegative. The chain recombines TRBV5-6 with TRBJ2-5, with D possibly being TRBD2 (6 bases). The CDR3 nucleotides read TGTGCCAGCAGCTTTCTAGGGGCGGGATTCCAAGAGACCCAGTACTTC. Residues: CASSFLGAGFQETQYF.